Reported below is one T cell receptor (beta chain). These data belong to a study of neoadjuvant anti-PD-1 for oral cavity cancer. Study details: Patients without progression received a fourth nivolumab dose around day 43, then surgical resection on days 50-56.

PBMCs were not maintained or expanded in culture before analysis. Assay: immunoSEQ multiplex PCR; the TCRdb copy retains only in-frame clones and omits some. The sample consists of about 14,000 clones, 55% to 80% of them appearing once. The CDR3 loop spans 13 amino acids. The germline CDR1 and CDR2 sequences are SGHAT and FQNNGV. The ends were cut back, 1 base at V and 10 bases at J, with 8 bases in the middle. The TCR sequence derives from a person aged 40 to 85 with oral cavity squamous cell carcinoma. The specimen was PBMCs, collected before nivolumab (anti-PD-1) treatment. The chain uses TRBV11-2 and TRBJ2-6; a weak D match, TRBD2 (5 bases). CDR3 protein: CASSLGGFNVLTF. The CDR3 DNA is TGTGCCAGCAGCTTAGGCGGGTTTAACGTCCTGACTTTC.